This TCR beta chain derives from a study of shared clonotypes between healthy human individuals. The wider study: Every donor yielded three CD4 naive, three CD4 memory, two CD8 naive and one CD8 memory plate.

This CDR3 region has 13 residues. The V gene lost 3 bases and the J gene lost 3 bases, with 9 bases spanning the gap. CDR1 is SGHNT and CDR2 is YYREEE in the germline V gene (reference sequence). Points on this clone: Its specificity is not known.

Broader study findings: A few donors had around 5% of their naive CD4 clonotypes in common.

Division of CD4+ cells produced a CD45RA+ naive subset and a CD45RA-negative memory subset. Methods used by the authors: Filtering of immunoSEQ junctional sequences could not match full-length read filtering. Profiled with immunoSEQ multiplex PCR; TCRdb holds only in-frame clones, not every one. V, J and clone size were drawn from that table, and D and trimming were deduced from the DNA. This repertoire shows over a million clones, around 97% found once; its top ten account for 0.95% to 1.5%. The receptor's source is a man aged 30-40 years in good health. The material sequenced was naive CD4+ T cells sorted from blood. Subset given: CD45RA+ positively selected. The chain links TRBV5-4 to TRBJ2-5; no reliable D call. Here the CDR3 reads CASSYRREETQYF. CDR3 DNA: TGTGCCAGCAGCTACCGTAGAGAAGAGACCCAGTACTTC.